This TCR beta chain was recovered during a study of blood T cell repertoires in COVID-19. In the authors' workflow: Estimation of nucleated cell counts relied on the amplification of reference gene primers. Profiled with immunoSEQ multiplex PCR; TCRdb holds only in-frame clones, not every one. That table supplies the V and J calls and clone size; D and trimming were determined from the DNA. Of tens of thousands of clones in the sample, around 82% were seen once. To note about this clone: At the DNA level, this CDR3 is encoded by other sequences in the same sample as well.

Germline CDR1 MRHNA, CDR2 SNTAGT. CDR3 length equals 16 residues. Unmatched junction bases numbered 8, after V lost 5 bases and J lost 6 bases. Sequencing was done on a sample of peripheral blood. This chain links TRBV6-4 with TRBJ2-1, with 12 bases matching TRBD2. The sequence was collected from a human donor in a cohort sampled during active COVID-19. CDR3 bases: TGTGCCAGCAGTCCCGCGCGGACTAGCGGGACCAATGAGCAGTTCTTC. Protein: CASSPARTSGTNEQFF.